Presented here are 24 T cell receptor beta chains from one specimen sequenced in a study of beta chain features in type 1 diabetes. Study outcomes and limitations: In every one of the four CD4+ subsets, TCRB CDR3s were moderately but significantly shorter in Type 1 diabetes patients.

Expressed TCRB transcripts were sequenced, since all the RNA that had been isolated was reverse transcribed. TCRdb keeps only in-frame clones here, not all; method: immunoSEQ multiplex PCR. The data hold around 360,000 clones, with approximately 12% observed a single time. Their cognate antigens are unknown. The sequenced material came from naive CD4+ T cells from blood. The receptors derive from a woman under 30 with type 1 diabetes.

This chain uses TRBV5-1 with TRBJ2-3; 14 nucleotides line up with TRBD2. The CDR3 has 18 amino acids. V shed 4 bases, J shed 3 bases, and the junction held 10 bases outside the gene matches. Germline loops: CDR1 SGHRS, CDR2 YFSETQ. The CDR3 bases are TGCGCCAGCAGCCAACCCGGGACTAGCGGGAGTTTTACAGATACGCAGTATTTT. This gives the protein CASSQPGTSGSFTDTQYF.

This chain connects TRBV7-9 to TRBJ1-6; 9 nucleotides line up with TRBD1. The CDR3 is made up of 16 amino acids. After removal of 5 bases from V and 5 bases from J, the junction contained 7 bases not matched to a gene. The germline V gene has CDR1 SEHNR and CDR2 FQNEAQ (reference sequence). The CDR3: CASSLSDRGDNSPLHF. CDR3 DNA: TGTGCCAGCAGCCTTTCGGACAGGGGCGATAATTCACCCCTCCACTTT. Full variable domain (outside the CDR3, taken from reference TRBV7-9 and TRBJ1-6): DTGVSQNPRHKITKRGQNVTFRCDPISEHNRLYWYRQTLGQGPEFLTYFQNEAQLEKSRLLSDRFSAERPKGSFSTLEIQRTEQGDSAMYLCASSLSDRGDNSPLHFGNGTRLTVT.

In its sample, this clone was seen a few times. This rearrangement joins TRBV29-1 to TRBJ2-2; D is perhaps TRBD2 (6 bases). V was trimmed by 7 bases and J by 4 bases, leaving 13 bases between them. The length of the CDR3 is 13 residues. The germline CDR1 and CDR2 sequences are SQVTM and ANQGSEA. CDR3 coding DNA: TGCAGCGGCGGGGCCCAAATCACCGGGGAGCTGTTTTTT. Its translation: CSGGAQITGELFF.

V usage is TRBV5-4 and J usage is TRBJ2-7, with TRBD2 identical over 10 bases. CDR1 and CDR2 from the germline V gene are SGHNT and YYREEE (reference sequence). The CDR3 is made up of 15 amino acids. The ends lost 2 bases at V and 0 bases at J; junction bases unmatched: 2. In DNA form, the CDR3 reads TGTGCCAGCAGCTTTCTAGCGGGGGACTCCTACGAGCAGTACTTC. This translates into CASSFLAGDSYEQYF.

This clone was observed a handful of times. V is TRBV7-8 and J is TRBJ1-4, with D tentatively TRBD1 (5 bases). V lost 1 base and J lost 11, with 14 bases in between. This CDR3 spans 14 amino acids. Germline V lookup: CDR1 SGHVS, CDR2 FQNEAQ. CDR3 bases: TGTGCCAGCAGCTTAGAGTACGGGGAGGGGAAACTGTTTTTT. Translation: CASSLEYGEGKLFF.

This chain connects TRBV7-9 to TRBJ2-1; tentatively, D is TRBD2 (6 bases). Germline loops: CDR1 SEHNR, CDR2 FQNEAQ (reference sequence). V lost 6 bases to trimming and J lost 7 bases, with 13 bases between them. This CDR3 comprises 13 residues. In DNA, the CDR3 is TGTGCCAGCAGATCACCCGGGACTAATGAGCAGTTCTTC. Protein: CASRSPGTNEQFF.

CDR3 nucleotide sequence: TGTGCCAGCAGTTACTCCTCAGCGGGGGGTCAAGATACGCAGTATTTT. Amino acid sequence: CASSYSSAGGQDTQYF. The V call is TRBV6-5, the J call TRBJ2-3; 9 positions match TRBD2. Germline-derived CDR1 and CDR2 are MNHEY and SVGAGI. The CDR3 loop spans 16 amino acids. J gave up 5 bases and V 0 bases, and 6 bases lay outside the gene matches.

This clone was detected only a few times. The chain links TRBV9 to TRBJ1-4; 7 bases agree with TRBD1. CDR1 and CDR2 from the germline V gene are SGDLS and YYNGEE. The CDR3 is 16 amino acids. Trimming cost V 3 bases and J 4 bases; bases outside gene matches: 9. The CDR3: CASSADRTGSNEKLFF. The CDR3 region has the DNA TGTGCCAGCAGCGCCGACCGGACAGGCAGTAATGAAAAACTGTTTTTT. Together with reference TRBV9 and TRBJ1-4, the CDR3 gives the full variable domain: DSGVTQTPKHLITATGQRVTLRCSPRSGDLSVYWYQQSLDQGLQFLIQYYNGEERAKGNILERFSAQQFPDLHSELNLSSLELGDSALYFCASSADRTGSNEKLFFGSGTQLSVL.

In its sample, this clone was seen a few times. The chain links TRBV11-3 to TRBJ2-1, with 10 bases aligning to TRBD2. The germline V gene has CDR1 SGHNT and CDR2 YENEEA. The CDR3 length is 19 residues. Trimming took 5 bases from V and 9 from J; bases not matched to a gene: 22. The CDR3: CASSPGTSANHPYDAEQFF. The CDR3, as DNA: TGTGCCAGCAGCCCCGGGACTAGCGCTAACCACCCTTACGATGCTGAGCAGTTCTTC.

V gene TRBV5-1 combines with J gene TRBJ2-7; the D gene is possibly TRBD1 (5 bases). The V gene lost 4 bases and the J gene lost 3 bases, with 11 bases spanning the gap. The CDR3 has 13 residues. Per germline, CDR1 SGHRS and CDR2 YFSETQ. The CDR3 nucleotides are TGCGCCAGCAGCGCAGACAGCTTCTACGAGCAGTACTTC. This gives the protein CASSADSFYEQYF.

The chain combines TRBV15 with TRBJ2-2, with TRBD2 matching 7 bases. After removal of 0 bases from V and 5 bases from J, the junction contained 9 bases not matched to a gene. The CDR3 is 17 amino acids. The germline V gene encodes CDR1 LNHNV and CDR2 YYDKDF (reference sequence). In DNA, the CDR3 is TGTGCCACCAGCAGAGATCCGGTCGGGAGGCAAACCGGGGAGCTGTTTTTT. It codes for CATSRDPVGRQTGELFF.

This clone came up a few times. This chain joins TRBV7-2 and TRBJ1-6; no definite D call. V lost 5 bases and J lost 13, with 15 bases in between. The germline CDR1 and CDR2 sequences are SGHTA and FQGNSA. The CDR3 runs 13 residues. The CDR3 loop is CASSPQVTLPLHF. As DNA, the CDR3 is TGTGCCAGCAGCCCTCAGGTTACCCTCCCCCTCCACTTT.

This clone was counted only a few times. The V call is TRBV7-8, the J call TRBJ2-5; 9 bases agree with TRBD2. Unmatched junction bases numbered 12, after V lost 6 bases and J lost 1 base. This CDR3 has 17 amino acids. The V gene's germline CDR1 is SGHVS and CDR2 FQNEAQ. This CDR3 is CASRRIRTSVLQETQYF. DNA of the CDR3: TGTGCCAGCAGACGAATAAGGACTAGCGTCCTCCAAGAGACCCAGTACTTC.

This clone was seen only a few times. The gene calls are TRBV25-1 and TRBJ1-6; D possibly corresponds to TRBD1 (6 bases). This CDR3 region has 13 residues. Looked up from germline, CDR1 is MGHDK and CDR2 is SYGVNS. The V and J ends lost 6 bases and 11 bases respectively, with 14 bases between them. CDR3 sequence: CASRAGTSAPLHF. The DNA for the CDR3 is TGTGCCAGCAGGGCCGGGACATCGGCACCCCTCCACTTT.

This clone was seen only a few times. The chain joins TRBV18 to TRBJ2-7; 7 bases fit TRBD1. CDR1 is KGHSH and CDR2 is LQKENI in the germline V gene. Germline trimming cut 5 bases from V and 5 bases from J; bases unmatched to any gene: 6. This CDR3 comprises 13 residues. In nucleotides, the CDR3 is TGTGCCAGCTCATCAGGACAGGTTAACGAGCAGTACTTC. Protein sequence: CASSSGQVNEQYF.

V and J are TRBV7-2 and TRBJ2-7; 12 nucleotides agree with TRBD2. Germline CDR1 is SGHTA and CDR2 is FQGNSA. The CDR3 runs to 17 residues. The V and J ends lost 4 bases and 8 bases, in that order; junction bases with no gene match: 15. In nucleotides, the CDR3 is TGTGCCAGCAGCTCCCTCCAGACTAGCGGGGGTAGCCTCAAGCAGTACTTC. Protein: CASSSLQTSGGSLKQYF.

This clone appeared a single time. This CDR3 reads CASSRVGVSYNEQFF. The CDR3 bases are TGTGCCAGCAGTCGCGTAGGGGTCTCCTACAATGAGCAGTTCTTC. The gene calls are TRBV6-5 and TRBJ2-1; tentative D call: TRBD1 (5 bases). The CDR3 spans 15 residues. The V gene's germline CDR1 is MNHEY and CDR2 SVGAGI. The V end lost 5 bases, the J end lost 0 bases, and 11 bases lay between the germline ends.

The chain combines TRBV9 with TRBJ1-2; D is undetermined. The V and J ends lost 4 bases and 6 bases respectively, with 10 bases between them. Germline CDR1 reads SGDLS; CDR2 reads YYNGEE. This CDR3 has 12 amino acids. The CDR3 DNA reads TGTGCCAGCAGCCCTCGGGGTGATGGCTACACCTTC. As protein: CASSPRGDGYTF. Combining the CDR3 with reference TRBV9 and TRBJ1-2 gives the whole variable domain DSGVTQTPKHLITATGQRVTLRCSPRSGDLSVYWYQQSLDQGLQFLIQYYNGEERAKGNILERFSAQQFPDLHSELNLSSLELGDSALYFCASSPRGDGYTFGSGTRLTVV.

This clone was seen a few times. The chain combines TRBV5-1 with TRBJ2-1; TRBD2 matches 11 bases. The junction had 9 bases not matched to a gene; V was cut back by 1 base and J by 9 bases. The germline CDR1 and CDR2 sequences are SGHRS and YFSETQ. This CDR3 is 16 amino acids long. CDR3 region: CASSLTLAGGLGEQFF. The CDR3 DNA reads as TGCGCCAGCAGCTTGACTCTAGCGGGAGGCTTGGGTGAGCAGTTCTTC. Combining the CDR3 with reference TRBV5-1 and TRBJ2-1 gives the whole variable domain KAGVTQTPRYLIKTRGQQVTLSCSPISGHRSVSWYQQTPGQGLQFLFEYFSETQRNKGNFPGRFSGRQFSNSRSEMNVSTLELGDSALYLCASSLTLAGGLGEQFFGPGTRLTVL.

The V and J genes are TRBV27 and TRBJ2-1; tentatively, D is TRBD2 (5 bases). The CDR3 totals 13 residues. Deletions cut 6 bases from V and 9 bases from J, with 15 bases between. CDR1 and CDR2 from the germline V gene are MNHEY and SMNVEV (reference sequence). The CDR3 sequence is CASSQAERGEQFF. The CDR3 DNA reads as TGTGCCAGCAGCCAAGCGGAGAGAGGTGAGCAGTTCTTC.

The V call is TRBV21-1, the J call TRBJ2-1; the D call of TRBD2 is as the table states it, not checked on the DNA. TRBV21-1 is designated a pseudogene. This CDR3 is built from 18 residues. The CDR3 region is CASSKASGGLAGGYEQFF. The CDR3 DNA is TGTGCCAGCAGCAAAGCTAGTGGCGGACTAGCGGGAGGATATGAGCAGTTCTTC.

The genes are TRBV5-4 and TRBJ2-4; 9 bases match TRBD1. The CDR3 loop spans 15 amino acids. Germline assignment: CDR1 SGHNT and CDR2 YYREEE (reference sequence). Losses at the gene ends were 4 bases for V and 11 bases for J; bases not matched to a gene: 13. CDR3 coding DNA: TGTGCCAGCAGCCAAGAGACGCTGGGACAGGGATTTCAGTACTTC. This translates into CASSQETLGQGFQYF.

Comments on this clone: Sequence at one end of the junction differs from germline and may be a read error. This rearrangement joins TRBV7-6 to TRBJ2-7; D is uncertain. The CDR3 contains 13 residues. The germline V gene has CDR1 SGHVS and CDR2 FNYEAQ. The CDR3, as DNA: TGTGCCAACAGCTTAGCTTACTCCTACGAGCAGTACTTC. This encodes CANSLAYSYEQYF.

J is TRBJ2-2 and V is TRBV5-4; unclear D gene. The CDR3 has 13 amino acids. V dropped 9 bases and J dropped 2 bases, with 11 bases sitting between them. Germline V lookup: CDR1 SGHNT, CDR2 YYREEE (reference sequence). The CDR3 DNA sequence: TGTGCCACCCTGACACAAAACACCGGGGAGCTGTTTTTT. Protein: CATLTQNTGELFF.